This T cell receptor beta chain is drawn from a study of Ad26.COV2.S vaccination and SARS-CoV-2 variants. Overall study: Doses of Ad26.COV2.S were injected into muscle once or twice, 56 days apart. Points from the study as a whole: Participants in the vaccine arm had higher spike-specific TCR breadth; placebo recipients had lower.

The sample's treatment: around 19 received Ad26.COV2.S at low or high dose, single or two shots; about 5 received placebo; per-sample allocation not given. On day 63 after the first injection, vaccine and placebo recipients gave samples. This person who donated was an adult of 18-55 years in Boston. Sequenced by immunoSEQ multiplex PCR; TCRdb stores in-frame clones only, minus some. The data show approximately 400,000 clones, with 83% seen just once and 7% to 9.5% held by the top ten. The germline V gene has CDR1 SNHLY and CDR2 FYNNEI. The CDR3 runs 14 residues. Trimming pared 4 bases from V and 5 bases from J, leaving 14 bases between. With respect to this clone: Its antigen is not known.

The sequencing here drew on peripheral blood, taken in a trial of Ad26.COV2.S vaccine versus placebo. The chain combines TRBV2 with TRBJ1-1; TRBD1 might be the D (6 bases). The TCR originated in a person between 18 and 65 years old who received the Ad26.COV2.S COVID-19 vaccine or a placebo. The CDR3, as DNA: TGTGCCAGCAGTGTACAGGGCGCAGAAACTGAAGCTTTCTTT. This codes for CASSVQGAETEAFF.